This T cell receptor beta chain was identified during a study of T cells in narcolepsy. Findings and caveats of the study: Reportedly, autoreactive clonotypes were serially detected in patients' blood but not controls'.

The V gene lost 0 bases and the J gene lost 2 bases, with 6 bases spanning the gap. Germline V gene sequence: CDR1 MDHEN, CDR2 SYDVKM. This CDR3 is built from 14 residues. Points on this clone: Its antigen is unknown.

Produced via immunoSEQ multiplex PCR; TCRdb's table is partial and in-frame only. The sample has roughly 27,000 clones, roughly 86% seen once. The V and J genes are TRBV28 and TRBJ2-3; D unclear. The clonotype was recovered from a human donor with narcolepsy. The sample taken for sequencing was CD45RA- memory CD4+ T cells from PBMCs. CDR3 amino acids: CASSLWATTDTQYF. In DNA, the CDR3 is TGTGCCAGCAGTTTATGGGCAACCACAGATACGCAGTATTTT. The full variable domain, completed using reference TRBV28 and TRBJ2-3, is DVKVTQSSRYLVKRTGEKVFLECVQDMDHENMFWYRQDPGLGLRLIYFSYDVKMKEKGDIPEGYSVSREKKERFSLILESASTNQTSMYLCASSLWATTDTQYFGPGTRLTVL.